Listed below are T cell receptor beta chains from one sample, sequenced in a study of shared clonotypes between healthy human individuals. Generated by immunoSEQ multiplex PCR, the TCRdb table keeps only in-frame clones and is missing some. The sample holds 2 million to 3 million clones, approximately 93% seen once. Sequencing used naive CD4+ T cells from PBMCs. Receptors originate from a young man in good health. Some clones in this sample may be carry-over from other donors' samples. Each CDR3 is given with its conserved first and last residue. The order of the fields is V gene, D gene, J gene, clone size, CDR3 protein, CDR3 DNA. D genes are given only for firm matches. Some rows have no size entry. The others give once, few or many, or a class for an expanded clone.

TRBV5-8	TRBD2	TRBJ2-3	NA	CASSSLAGGTDTQYF	TGTGCCAGCAGCTCACTAGCGGGAGGCACAGATACGCAGTATTTT
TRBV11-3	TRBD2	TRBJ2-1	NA	CASSLGTRTSAYNEQFF	TGTGCCAGCAGCTTGGGGACCAGGACTAGTGCGTACAATGAGCAGTTCTTC
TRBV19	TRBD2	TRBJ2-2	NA	CASSIVASGRATGELFF	TGTGCCAGTAGTATAGTCGCGAGCGGGAGGGCCACCGGGGAGCTGTTTTTT
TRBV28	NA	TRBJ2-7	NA	CASILGGSYEQYF	TGTGCCAGCATCTTGGGGGGATCCTACGAGCAGTACTTC
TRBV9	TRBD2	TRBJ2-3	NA	CASSVGLAASTDTQYF	TGTGCCAGCAGCGTAGGGCTAGCGGCTAGCACAGATACGCAGTATTTT
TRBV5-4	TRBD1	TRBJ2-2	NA	CASSSQGAGGELFF	TGTGCCAGCAGTTCGCAGGGGGCGGGCGGGGAGCTGTTTTTT
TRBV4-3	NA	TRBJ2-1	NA	CASSQENVGYEQFF	TGCGCCAGCAGCCAAGAAAACGTGGGATATGAGCAGTTCTTC
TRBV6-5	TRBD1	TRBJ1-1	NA	CASSYSGQLEAFF	TGTGCCAGCAGTTACTCGGGACAGCTTGAAGCTTTCTTT
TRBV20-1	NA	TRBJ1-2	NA	CSARVYGYTF	TGCAGTGCGAGAGTCTATGGCTACACCTTC
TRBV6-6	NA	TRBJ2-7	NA	CASSYTKDGIEQYF	TGTGCCAGCAGTTACACCAAGGACGGCATCGAGCAGTACTTC
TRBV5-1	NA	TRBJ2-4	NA	CASSLTPGVQNIQYF	TGCGCCAGCAGCTTAACCCCAGGGGTCCAAAACATTCAGTACTTC
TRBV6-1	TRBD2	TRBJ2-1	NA	CASSERDYRSYNEQFF	TGTGCCAGCAGTGAAAGGGACTACCGTTCCTACAATGAGCAGTTCTTC
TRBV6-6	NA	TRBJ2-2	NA	CASTGLVTGELFF	TGTGCCAGCACCGGCCTGGTCACCGGGGAGCTGTTTTTT
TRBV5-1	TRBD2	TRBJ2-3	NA	CASSQRETTDTQYF	TGCGCCAGCAGCCAGCGGGAGACCACAGATACGCAGTATTTT
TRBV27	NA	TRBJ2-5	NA	CASSNRVETQYF	TGTGCCAGCAGTAACAGGGTAGAGACCCAGTACTTC
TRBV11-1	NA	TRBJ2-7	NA	CASSPGHEQYF	TGTGCCAGCAGCCCTGGCCACGAGCAGTACTTC
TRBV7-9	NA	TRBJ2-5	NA	CASSQGQGGIITYQETQYF	TGTGCCAGCAGCCAAGGACAGGGAGGGATCATTACGTACCAAGAGACCCAGTACTTC
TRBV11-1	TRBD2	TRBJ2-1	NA	CASSSPKTSGRRGLNEQFF	TGTGCCAGCAGTTCTCCGAAGACTAGCGGGAGAAGGGGGCTCAATGAGCAGTTCTTC
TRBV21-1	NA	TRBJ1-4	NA	CASNTEKLFF	TGTGCCAGCAACACAGAAAAACTGTTTTTT
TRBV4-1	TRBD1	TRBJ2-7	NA	CASSQGTGGSSYEQYF	TGCGCCAGCAGCCAGGGGACAGGGGGAAGCTCCTACGAGCAGTACTTC
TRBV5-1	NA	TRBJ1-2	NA	CASSSALVGAWNGYTF	TGCGCCAGCAGCTCCGCCCTGGTGGGCGCATGGAATGGCTACACCTTC
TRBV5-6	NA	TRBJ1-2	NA	CASSRVGVDGYTF	TGTGCCAGCAGCCGCGTGGGGGTGGATGGCTACACCTTC
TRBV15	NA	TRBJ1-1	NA	CATSFPSRGHTEAFF	TGTGCCACCAGCTTCCCCTCGCGGGGCCACACTGAAGCTTTCTTT
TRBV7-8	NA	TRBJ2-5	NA	CASSLTIPQETQYF	TGTGCCAGCAGCTTGACTATACCTCAAGAGACCCAGTACTTC
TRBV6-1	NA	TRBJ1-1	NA	CASSELPETEAFF	TGTGCCAGCAGTGAATTGCCGGAAACGGAAGCTTTCTTT
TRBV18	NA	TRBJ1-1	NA	CASSPNSAVLTEAFF	TGTGCCAGCTCCCCCAACAGTGCTGTTCTTACTGAAGCTTTCTTT
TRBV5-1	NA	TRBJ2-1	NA	CASRGLINEQFF	TGCGCCAGCAGGGGGTTGATCAATGAGCAGTTCTTC
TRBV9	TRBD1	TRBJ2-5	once	CASSVGPDRAYQETQYF	TGTGCCAGCAGCGTGGGGCCCGACAGGGCCTACCAAGAGACCCAGTACTTC
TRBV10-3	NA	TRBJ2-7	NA	CAIQTTSSYEQYF	TGTGCCATCCAAACGACTAGTAGCTACGAGCAGTACTTC
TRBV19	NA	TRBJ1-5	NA	CASSLTGNQPQHF	TGTGCCAGTTCACTCACGGGCAATCAGCCCCAGCATTTT
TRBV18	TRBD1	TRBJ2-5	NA	CASSPQGAGETQYF	TGTGCCAGCTCACCTCAGGGGGCCGGAGAGACCCAGTACTTC
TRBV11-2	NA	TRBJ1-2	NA	CASSLEDTNYGYTF	TGTGCCAGCAGCTTAGAAGACACAAACTATGGCTACACCTTC
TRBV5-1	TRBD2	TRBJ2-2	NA	CASSTTSVVTGELFF	TGCGCCAGCAGTACGACTAGCGTGGTCACCGGGGAGCTGTTTTTT
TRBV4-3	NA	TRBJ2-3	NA	CASSQGQDFTDTQYF	TGCGCCAGCAGCCAAGGACAGGACTTCACAGATACGCAGTATTTT
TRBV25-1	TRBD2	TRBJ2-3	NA	CASSFGLAAPDTQYF	TGTGCCAGCAGTTTCGGACTAGCGGCCCCAGATACGCAGTATTTT
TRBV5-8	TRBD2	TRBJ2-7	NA	CASSLVYPREGSQYF	TGTGCCAGCAGCTTGGTGTACCCAAGGGAGGGATCGCAGTACTTC
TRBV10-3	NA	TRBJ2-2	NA	CAISEPSTGELFF	TGTGCCATCAGTGAGCCTAGCACCGGGGAGCTGTTTTTT
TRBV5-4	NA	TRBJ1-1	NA	CASSLSKRRGVDTEAFF	TGTGCCAGCAGCTTGAGTAAGAGACGGGGGGTAGACACTGAAGCTTTCTTT
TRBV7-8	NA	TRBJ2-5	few	CASSLAVGGWETQYF	TGTGCCAGCAGCTTAGCGGTCGGGGGCTGGGAGACCCAGTACTTC
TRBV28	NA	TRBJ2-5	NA	CASRPTGGWETQYF	TGTGCCAGCAGGCCGACAGGCGGGTGGGAGACCCAGTACTTC
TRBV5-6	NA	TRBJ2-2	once	CASSLDVTLNSGELFF	TGTGCCAGCAGCTTGGACGTGACACTTAATAGCGGGGAGCTGTTTTTT